The 28 T cell receptor beta chains below all came from one sample that was sequenced in a study of blood T cell repertoires in COVID-19. Libraries were prepared by immunoSEQ multiplex PCR; TCRdb keeps only in-frame clonotypes and omits some of them. The repertoire has 98,000 or so clones, 60% to 85% of them found once; the top ten carry 1.8%. Sequenced: peripheral blood. The receptors come from a woman aged 40 to 50 with acute or convalescent COVID-19.

This clone was detected a few times. The chain uses TRBV28 and TRBJ2-7, with 12 bases aligning to TRBD1. This CDR3 spans 16 amino acids. V lost 2 bases and J lost 3; bases outside the gene matches: 5. Germline V gene sequence: CDR1 MDHEN, CDR2 SYDVKM. The CDR3 DNA is TGTGCCAGCAGTTTAGCGGGGACAGGGGGCCGCTACGAGCAGTACTTC. This translates into CASSLAGTGGRYEQYF.

The chain is built from TRBV9 and TRBJ2-5; TRBD2 agrees at 8 bases. V shed 5 bases, J shed 5 bases, and the junction held 11 bases outside the gene matches. The CDR3 spans 15 residues. Germline CDR1 is SGDLS and CDR2 is YYNGEE. The CDR3 DNA is TGTGCCAGCAGTCCCAGCGGGGGACTTGGGGAGACCCAGTACTTC. Translating gives CASSPSGGLGETQYF.

The chain is built from TRBV18 and TRBJ2-5, with D possibly TRBD2 on 5 matching bases. Looked up from germline, CDR1 is KGHSH and CDR2 is LQKENI. Trimming took off 6 bases at V and 5 bases at J, with 10 bases between the two ends. This CDR3 is 12 amino acids long. CDR3 in DNA: TGTGCCAGCTCCCGGGAAAGGGAGACCCAGTACTTC. Translated: CASSRERETQYF.

The chain combines TRBV5-1 with TRBJ2-5, with 12 bases aligning to TRBD2. The CDR3 loop spans 16 amino acids. Germline V lookup: CDR1 SGHRS, CDR2 YFSETQ. After removal of 0 bases from V and 9 bases from J, the junction contained 9 bases not matched to a gene. CDR3 residues: CASSLGTSGAGGAQYF. Here the CDR3 DNA reads TGCGCCAGCAGCTTGGGGACTAGCGGGGCGGGCGGGGCCCAGTACTTC.

This clone was seen a handful of times. The chain is built from TRBV7-9 and TRBJ2-5, with 7 bases that match TRBD1. This CDR3 spans 13 amino acids. CDR1 is SEHNR and CDR2 is FQNEAQ in the germline V gene (reference sequence). Germline trimming cut 5 bases from V and 5 bases from J; bases unmatched to any gene: 5. The CDR3 reads CASSLTGAETQYF. The CDR3 DNA reads as TGTGCCAGCAGCCTCACAGGGGCTGAGACCCAGTACTTC.

V is TRBV7-2 and J is TRBJ2-7; TRBD2 aligns across 8 bases. The CDR3 runs to 14 residues. V trimming: 2 bases; J trimming: 7 bases; junction bases outside the gene matches: 7. The V gene's germline CDR1 is SGHTA and CDR2 FQGNSA. The CDR3 loop is CASSLTGGAGEQYF. For the CDR3, the DNA is TGTGCCAGCAGCTTAACCGGGGGGGCCGGGGAGCAGTACTTC.

The rearrangement joins TRBV15 to TRBJ2-4, with a weak D call TRBD2 (6 bases). Trimming removed 5 bases from V and 7 bases from J, with 18 bases in between. Germline V gives CDR1 LNHNV, CDR2 YYDKDF (reference sequence). This CDR3 has 15 amino acids. CDR3 sequence reads: CATSLGGAEENIQYF. CDR3 nucleotide sequence: TGTGCCACCAGCTTGGGGGGAGCCGAGGAGAACATTCAGTACTTC.

This clone was seen only a few times. The J gene is TRBJ1-2, the V gene TRBV5-1; 10 nucleotides agree with TRBD1. The CDR3 loop spans 14 amino acids. The V gene's germline CDR1 is SGHRS and CDR2 YFSETQ. V lost 4 bases and J lost 5; bases outside the gene matches: 5. This CDR3 is CASSETGGGYGYTF. In DNA, the CDR3 is TGCGCCAGCAGCGAGACAGGGGGCGGATATGGCTACACCTTC.

The gene calls are TRBV9 and TRBJ1-4; 7 bases match TRBD1. Unmatched junction bases numbered 7, after V lost 4 bases and J lost 7 bases. Germline CDR1 SGDLS, CDR2 YYNGEE. The CDR3 is 14 residues long. CDR3 bases: TGTGCCAGCAGCTCCCGGGACAGCCCTGAAAAACTGTTTTTT. Protein sequence: CASSSRDSPEKLFF.

This clone was detected only a few times. The V and J genes are TRBV14 and TRBJ2-3; D unresolved. The CDR3 loop spans 15 amino acids. Looked up from germline, CDR1 is SGHDN and CDR2 is FVKESK. V lost 1 base, J lost 3 bases, and 11 bases lay in between. The CDR3 here is CASSQAPLRTDTQYF. In nucleotides, the CDR3 is TGTGCCAGCAGCCAAGCCCCCCTGAGGACAGATACGCAGTATTTT.

In its sample, this clone was seen a few times. This chain links TRBV5-1 with TRBJ2-3; D unclear. The CDR3 runs 13 residues. Germline V gives CDR1 SGHRS, CDR2 YFSETQ. Trimming took 4 bases from V and 11 from J, leaving 17 bases between them. The CDR3 loop reads CASSPVAGNGQYF. CDR3 in DNA: TGCGCCAGCAGCCCTGTCGCTGGCAATGGGCAGTATTTT.

This chain links TRBV7-2 with TRBJ1-6; D is perhaps TRBD1 (6 bases). In germline, CDR1 is SGHTA, CDR2 FQGNSA. The CDR3 loop spans 14 amino acids. The V gene lost 4 bases and the J gene lost 9 bases, with 13 bases spanning the gap. This chain's CDR3 is CASSSRDNSSPLHF. The CDR3 region has the DNA TGTGCCAGCAGCTCCCGGGACAATTCTTCACCCCTCCACTTT.

The rearrangement links TRBV7-9 to TRBJ1-2; D gene ambiguous. Trimming removed 2 bases at V and 2 bases at J, with 15 bases between. Germline V CDR1 and CDR2: SEHNR, FQNEAQ (reference sequence). The CDR3 has 16 amino acids. In DNA form, the CDR3 reads TGTGCCAGCAGCTTATACGGTCGGGAAGAAAACTATGGCTACACCTTC. It specifies CASSLYGREENYGYTF. Combining the CDR3 with reference TRBV7-9 and TRBJ1-2 gives the whole variable domain DTGVSQNPRHKITKRGQNVTFRCDPISEHNRLYWYRQTLGQGPEFLTYFQNEAQLEKSRLLSDRFSAERPKGSFSTLEIQRTEQGDSAMYLCASSLYGREENYGYTFGSGTRLTVV.

The chain links TRBV5-4 to TRBJ1-1; possible D gene TRBD1, 6 bases. This CDR3 comprises 12 residues. Germline V lookup: CDR1 SGHNT, CDR2 YYREEE (reference sequence). Between the trimmed V and J ends, which lost 6 bases and 8 bases, there was a span of 14 bases. The DNA for the CDR3 is TGTGCCAGCACCGACAGGTCCTTGGAAGCTTTCTTT. Its translation is CASTDRSLEAFF.

J is TRBJ1-2 and V is TRBV4-1, with D possibly TRBD1 on 6 matching bases. The CDR3 runs to 18 residues. Per germline, CDR1 MGHRA and CDR2 YSYEKL. Trimming removed 3 bases at V and 6 bases at J, with 26 bases between. The CDR3 loop reads CASSQVGLAGTQKNGYTF. The CDR3, as DNA: TGCGCCAGCAGCCAGGTGGGGCTAGCCGGGACACAAAAGAATGGCTACACCTTC.

The chain uses TRBV5-1 and TRBJ2-5; TRBD2 matches at 12 bases. Losses at the gene ends were 4 bases for V and 5 bases for J; bases not matched to a gene: 12. This CDR3 contains 17 residues. Germline V gives CDR1 SGHRS, CDR2 YFSETQ. CDR3 DNA: TGCGCCAGCAGCCCTCCCCCTAGCGGGGGGGCCGGGGAGACCCAGTACTTC. Encoded protein: CASSPPPSGGAGETQYF.

The chain links TRBV29-1 to TRBJ2-7; the match to TRBD1 covers 9 bases. J lost 6 bases, V lost 4 bases, and 10 bases had no gene match. From germline, CDR1 is SQVTM and CDR2 ANQGSEA. This CDR3 has 14 residues. The CDR3 DNA sequence: TGCAGCGTTGGGGCTGTGACAGGGGGACCCGAGCAGTACTTC. Translated: CSVGAVTGGPEQYF.

This chain connects TRBV3-1 (or the pseudogene TRBV3-2) to TRBJ1-1; D is possibly TRBD1 (5 bases). The germline V gene has CDR1 LGHDT and CDR2 YNNKEL (reference sequence). V was shortened by 2 bases and J by 7 bases, with 14 bases between the two germline ends. The CDR3 consists of 14 residues. The CDR3 is CASSQNPGGLEAFF. The CDR3 DNA reads TGTGCCAGCAGCCAAAATCCCGGGGGTCTTGAAGCTTTCTTT.

V gene TRBV10-1 combines with J gene TRBJ2-5; 9 bases line up with TRBD2. The ends lost 3 bases at V and 7 bases at J; junction bases unmatched: 9. CDR1 WNHNN and CDR2 SYGVQD come from the germline V gene (reference sequence). CDR3 length: 15 amino acids. This chain's CDR3 is CASSDRRGGPGTQYF. CDR3 coding DNA: TGCGCCAGCAGTGACCGGCGGGGGGGCCCCGGGACCCAGTACTTC.

The chain joins TRBV7-9 to TRBJ1-5; 7 bases are shared with TRBD1. Germline V gene sequence: CDR1 SEHNR, CDR2 FQNEAQ (reference sequence). The junction had 7 bases not matched to a gene; V was cut back by 3 bases and J by 5 bases. The CDR3 runs 15 residues. The DNA of the CDR3 is TGTGCCAGCAGCTTCGGCAGGGGGGTCGATCAGCCCCAGCATTTT. Its translation is CASSFGRGVDQPQHF.

The chain carries TRBV7-2 and TRBJ1-5; unclear D gene. V dropped 1 base and J dropped 6 bases, with 13 bases sitting between them. CDR1 and CDR2 (germline): SGHTA, FQGNSA. The length of the CDR3 is 15 residues. CDR3 amino acids: CASSLVPGPRQPQHF. The CDR3 nucleotides are TGTGCCAGCAGCTTAGTACCAGGCCCCCGTCAGCCCCAGCATTTT.

The chain is built from TRBV28 and TRBJ2-5; 12 bases agree with TRBD2. After removal of 5 bases from V and 1 base from J, the junction contained 5 bases not matched to a gene. CDR1 and CDR2 (germline): MDHEN, SYDVKM. The CDR3 length is 16 residues. For the CDR3, the DNA is TGTGCCAGCAGTCTAGCGGGGGGGCATACCCAAGAGACCCAGTACTTC. This codes for CASSLAGGHTQETQYF. The entire variable domain, with the rest obtained from reference TRBV28 and TRBJ2-5, is as follows: DVKVTQSSRYLVKRTGEKVFLECVQDMDHENMFWYRQDPGLGLRLIYFSYDVKMKEKGDIPEGYSVSREKKERFSLILESASTNQTSMYLCASSLAGGHTQETQYFGPGTRLLVL.

V usage is TRBV10-3 and J usage is TRBJ2-1; 10 bases match TRBD2. Germline CDR1 reads ENHRY; CDR2 reads SYGVKD. The CDR3 contains 15 residues. V lost 10 bases to trimming and J lost 0 bases; unmatched junction nucleotides: 6. This CDR3 reads CATALAGSSYNEQFF. CDR3 DNA: TGTGCCACAGCACTAGCGGGGAGCTCCTACAATGAGCAGTTCTTC.

The chain has TRBV10-3 and TRBJ1-4, with 9 bases matching TRBD1. In germline, CDR1 is ENHRY, CDR2 SYGVKD. CDR3 length: 15 residues. J lost 5 bases, V lost 3 bases, and 4 bases had no gene match. This CDR3 is CAISEQGADNEKLFF. CDR3 bases: TGTGCCATCAGTGAACAGGGGGCGGACAATGAAAAACTGTTTTTT.

This clone was seen a handful of times. The chain combines TRBV5-1 with TRBJ2-1; TRBD2 aligns across 9 bases. The junction had 3 bases not matched to a gene; V was cut back by 0 bases and J by 5 bases. The CDR3 runs 15 residues. In germline, CDR1 is SGHRS, CDR2 YFSETQ. CDR3 residues: CASSLGLADNNEQFF. CDR3 coding DNA: TGCGCCAGCAGCTTGGGACTAGCGGACAACAATGAGCAGTTCTTC.

This chain links TRBV6-5 with TRBJ2-1; 15 bases line up with TRBD2. Per germline, CDR1 MNHEY and CDR2 SVGAGI. The V gene end was trimmed by 4 bases and the J gene end by 9 bases; junction bases not matched to a gene: 4. CDR3 length equals 15 residues. The CDR3 region is CASSWTSGGEGEQFF. Here the CDR3 DNA reads TGTGCCAGCAGTTGGACTAGCGGGGGGGAAGGTGAGCAGTTCTTC.

This clone came up once. This CDR3 is CASSSGGALEQFF. The CDR3 nucleotides read TGTGCCAGCAGCTCGGGGGGGGCTCTTGAGCAGTTCTTC. The rearrangement links TRBV11-1 to TRBJ2-1; 8 positions agree with TRBD2. This CDR3 spans 13 amino acids. Germline V gene sequence: CDR1 SGHAT, CDR2 FQDESV (reference sequence). J was trimmed by 9 bases and V by 4 bases; bases with no gene match: 5. The whole variable domain, remainder taken from reference TRBV11-1 and TRBJ2-1, is EAEVAQSPRYKITEKSQAVAFWCDPISGHATLYWYRQILGQGPELLVQFQDESVVDDSQLPKDRFSAERLKGVDSTLKIQPAELGDSAMYLCASSSGGALEQFFGPGTRLTVL.

The V gene is TRBV18, the J gene TRBJ2-7, with 9 nucleotides matching TRBD1. J lost 4 bases, V lost 4 bases, and 5 bases had no gene match. The CDR3 totals 14 residues. Germline V gives CDR1 KGHSH, CDR2 LQKENI. DNA for the CDR3: TGTGCCAGCTCACGCGGGACAGGGCTGTACGAGCAGTACTTC. As protein: CASSRGTGLYEQYF.